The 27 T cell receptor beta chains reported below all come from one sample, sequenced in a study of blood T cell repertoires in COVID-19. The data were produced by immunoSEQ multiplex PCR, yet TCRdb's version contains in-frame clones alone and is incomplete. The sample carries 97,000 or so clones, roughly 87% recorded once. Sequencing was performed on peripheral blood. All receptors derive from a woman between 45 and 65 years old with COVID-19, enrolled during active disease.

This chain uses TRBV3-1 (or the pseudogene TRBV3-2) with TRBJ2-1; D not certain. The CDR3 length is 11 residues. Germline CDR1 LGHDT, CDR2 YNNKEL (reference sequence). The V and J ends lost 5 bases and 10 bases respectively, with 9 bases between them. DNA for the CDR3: TGTGCCAGCAGCGGAGCCTCGGAGCAGTTCTTC. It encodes CASSGASEQFF.

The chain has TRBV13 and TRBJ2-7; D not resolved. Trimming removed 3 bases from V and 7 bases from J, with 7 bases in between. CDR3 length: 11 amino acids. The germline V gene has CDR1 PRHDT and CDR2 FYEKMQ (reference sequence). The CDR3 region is CASSLHEEQYF. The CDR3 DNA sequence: TGTGCCAGCAGCTTGCATGAGGAGCAGTACTTC. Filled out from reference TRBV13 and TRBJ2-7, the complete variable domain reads AAGVIQSPRHLIKEKRETATLKCYPIPRHDTVYWYQQGPGQDPQFLISFYEKMQSDKGSIPDRFSAQQFSDYHSELNMSSLELGDSALYFCASSLHEEQYFGPGTRLTVT.

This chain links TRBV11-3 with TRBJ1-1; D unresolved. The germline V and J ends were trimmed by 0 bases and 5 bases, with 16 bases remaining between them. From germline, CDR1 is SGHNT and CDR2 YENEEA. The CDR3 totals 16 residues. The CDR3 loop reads CASSLDQEVRWTEAFF. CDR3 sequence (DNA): TGTGCCAGCAGCTTAGATCAAGAAGTCAGGTGGACTGAAGCTTTCTTT.

CDR3 residues: CASSLGDGSSGANVLTF. CDR3 DNA sequence: TGTGCCAGCAGCTTAGGCGACGGGAGCTCTGGGGCCAACGTCCTGACTTTC. The rearrangement links TRBV11-3 to TRBJ2-6; D perhaps matches TRBD2 (6 bases). CDR1 is SGHNT and CDR2 is YENEEA in the germline V gene. The V gene lost 1 base and the J gene lost 0 bases, with 10 bases spanning the gap. The CDR3 contains 17 residues.

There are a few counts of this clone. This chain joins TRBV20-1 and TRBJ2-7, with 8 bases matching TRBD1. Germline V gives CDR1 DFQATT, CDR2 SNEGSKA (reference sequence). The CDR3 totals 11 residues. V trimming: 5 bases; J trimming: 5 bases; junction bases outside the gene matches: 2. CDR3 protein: CSAQDRDEQYF. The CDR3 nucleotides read TGCAGTGCTCAGGACAGGGACGAGCAGTACTTC.

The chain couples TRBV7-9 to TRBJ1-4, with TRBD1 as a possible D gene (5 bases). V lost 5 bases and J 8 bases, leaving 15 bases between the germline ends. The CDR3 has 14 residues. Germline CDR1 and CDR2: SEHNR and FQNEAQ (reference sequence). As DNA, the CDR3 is TGTGCCAGCAGCCTCCAGGGTTACGACGAAAAACTGTTTTTT. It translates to CASSLQGYDEKLFF.

CDR3 in amino acids: CASRETGGDPYEQYF. CDR3 in DNA: TGTGCCAGCAGGGAGACAGGGGGGGACCCCTACGAGCAGTACTTC. The chain couples TRBV27 to TRBJ2-7; TRBD1 aligns across 9 bases. Germline V gene lookup returns CDR1 MNHEY and CDR2 SMNVEV (reference sequence). The CDR3 has 15 amino acids. Trimming took 6 bases from V and 2 from J; bases not matched to a gene: 8.

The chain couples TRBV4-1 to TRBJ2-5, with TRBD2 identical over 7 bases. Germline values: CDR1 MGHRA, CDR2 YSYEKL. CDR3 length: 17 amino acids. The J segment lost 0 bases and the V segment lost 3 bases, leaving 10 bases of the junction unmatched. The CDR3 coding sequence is TGCGCCAGCAGCCACGGAACGGGGAGGGCGTACCAAGAGACCCAGTACTTC. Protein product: CASSHGTGRAYQETQYF.

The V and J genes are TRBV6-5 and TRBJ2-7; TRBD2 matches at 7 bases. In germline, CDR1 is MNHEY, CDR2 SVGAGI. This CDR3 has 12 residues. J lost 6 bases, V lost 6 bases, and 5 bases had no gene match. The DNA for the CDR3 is TGTGCCAGCAGGGGAGGGGCTGCCGAGCAGTACTTC. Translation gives CASRGGAAEQYF.

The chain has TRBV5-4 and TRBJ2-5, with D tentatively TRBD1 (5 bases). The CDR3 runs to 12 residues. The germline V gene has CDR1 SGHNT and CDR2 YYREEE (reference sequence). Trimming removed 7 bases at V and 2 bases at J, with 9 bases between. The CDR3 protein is CASGHIQETQYF. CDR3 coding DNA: TGTGCCAGCGGACACATACAAGAGACCCAGTACTTC.

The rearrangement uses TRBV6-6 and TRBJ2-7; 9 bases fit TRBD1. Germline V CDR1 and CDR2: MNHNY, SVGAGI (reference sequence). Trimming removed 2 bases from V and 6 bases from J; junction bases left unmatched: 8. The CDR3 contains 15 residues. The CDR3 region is CASSYTGQGRTEQYF. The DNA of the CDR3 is TGTGCCAGCAGTTACACCGGACAGGGGCGAACCGAGCAGTACTTC.

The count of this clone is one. CDR3 bases: TGTGCCAGTAGTATAGTCGAGGGTGGCAATCAGCCCCAGCATTTT. It translates to CASSIVEGGNQPQHF. The V call is TRBV19, the J call TRBJ1-5; D is unclear. The CDR3 totals 15 residues. Germline-derived CDR1 and CDR2 are LNHDA and SQIVND (reference sequence). V lost 1 base and J lost 2, with 9 bases in between.

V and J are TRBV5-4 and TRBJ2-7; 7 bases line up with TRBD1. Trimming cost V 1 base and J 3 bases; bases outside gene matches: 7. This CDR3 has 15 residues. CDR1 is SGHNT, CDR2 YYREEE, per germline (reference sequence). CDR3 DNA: TGTGCCAGCAGCTTGTCAGGGACAGCACTCTACGAGCAGTACTTC. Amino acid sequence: CASSLSGTALYEQYF.

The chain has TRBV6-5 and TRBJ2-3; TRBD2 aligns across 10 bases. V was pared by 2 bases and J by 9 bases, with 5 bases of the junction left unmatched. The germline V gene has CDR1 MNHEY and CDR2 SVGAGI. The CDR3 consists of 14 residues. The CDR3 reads CASSYASGGGTQYF. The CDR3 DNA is TGTGCCAGCAGTTACGCTAGCGGGGGAGGGACGCAGTATTTT.

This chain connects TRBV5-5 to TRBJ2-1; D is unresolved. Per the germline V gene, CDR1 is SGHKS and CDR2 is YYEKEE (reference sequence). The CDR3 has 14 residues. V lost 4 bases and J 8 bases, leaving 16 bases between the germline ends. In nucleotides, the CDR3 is TGTGCCAGCAGCCTTTACTCCGAGGCCGATGAGCAGTTCTTC. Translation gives CASSLYSEADEQFF.

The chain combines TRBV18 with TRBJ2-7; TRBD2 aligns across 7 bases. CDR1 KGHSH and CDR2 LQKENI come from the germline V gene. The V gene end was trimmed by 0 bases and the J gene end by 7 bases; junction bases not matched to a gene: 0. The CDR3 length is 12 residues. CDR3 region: CASSPPGGEQYF. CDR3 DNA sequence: TGTGCCAGCTCACCACCGGGGGGGGAGCAGTACTTC.

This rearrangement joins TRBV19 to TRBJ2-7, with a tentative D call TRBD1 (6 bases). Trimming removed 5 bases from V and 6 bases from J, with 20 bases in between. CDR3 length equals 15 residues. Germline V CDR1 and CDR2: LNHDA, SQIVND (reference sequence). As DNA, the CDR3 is TGTGCCAGTAGTCCGGGACAATCGGGATTATTCGAGCAGTACTTC. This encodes CASSPGQSGLFEQYF.

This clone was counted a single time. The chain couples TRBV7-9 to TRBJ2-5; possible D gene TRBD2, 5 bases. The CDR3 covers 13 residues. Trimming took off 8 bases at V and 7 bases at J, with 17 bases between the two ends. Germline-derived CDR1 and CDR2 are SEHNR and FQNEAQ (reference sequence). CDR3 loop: CASDLAARGTQYF. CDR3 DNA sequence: TGTGCCAGCGACTTGGCAGCTCGGGGGACCCAGTACTTC.

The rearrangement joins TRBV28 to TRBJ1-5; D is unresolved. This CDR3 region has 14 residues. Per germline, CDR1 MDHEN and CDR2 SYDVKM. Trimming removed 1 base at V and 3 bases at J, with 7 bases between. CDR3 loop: CASSLSGFNQPQHF. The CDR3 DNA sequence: TGTGCCAGCAGTTTATCGGGGTTCAATCAGCCCCAGCATTTT.

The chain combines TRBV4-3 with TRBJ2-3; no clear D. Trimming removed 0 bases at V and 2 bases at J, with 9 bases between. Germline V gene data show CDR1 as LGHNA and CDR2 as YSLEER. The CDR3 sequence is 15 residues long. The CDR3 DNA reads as TGCGCCAGCAGCCAAGATTCGACACCCACAGATACGCAGTATTTT. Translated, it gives CASSQDSTPTDTQYF.

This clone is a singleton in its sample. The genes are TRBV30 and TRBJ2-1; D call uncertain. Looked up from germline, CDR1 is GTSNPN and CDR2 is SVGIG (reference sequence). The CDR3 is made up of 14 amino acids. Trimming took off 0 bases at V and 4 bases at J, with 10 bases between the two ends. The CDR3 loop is CAWSVSSPYNEQFF. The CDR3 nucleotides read TGTGCCTGGAGTGTCTCGAGCCCTTACAATGAGCAGTTCTTC.

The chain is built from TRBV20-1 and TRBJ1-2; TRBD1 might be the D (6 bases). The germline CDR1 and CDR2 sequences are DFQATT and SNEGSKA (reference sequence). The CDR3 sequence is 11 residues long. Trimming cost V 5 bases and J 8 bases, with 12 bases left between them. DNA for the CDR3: TGCAGTGCTGCCAGGGGTAACGGCTACACCTTC. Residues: CSAARGNGYTF.

CDR3 loop: CASSDTGTGGTGELFF. The CDR3 DNA sequence: TGTGCCAGCAGTGACACCGGGACAGGGGGCACCGGGGAGCTGTTTTTT. V gene TRBV25-1 combines with J gene TRBJ2-2, with 11 nucleotides matching TRBD1. Trimming took 3 bases from V and 4 from J; bases not matched to a gene: 4. The germline gives CDR1 MGHDK, CDR2 SYGVNS. The CDR3 sequence is 16 residues long.

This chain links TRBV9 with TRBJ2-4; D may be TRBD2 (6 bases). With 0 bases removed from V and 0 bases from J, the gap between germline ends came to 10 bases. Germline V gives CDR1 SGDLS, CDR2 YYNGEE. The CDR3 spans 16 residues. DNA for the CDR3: TGTGCCAGCAGCGTAGATGGGGGACTAGCCAAAAACATTCAGTACTTC. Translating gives CASSVDGGLAKNIQYF.

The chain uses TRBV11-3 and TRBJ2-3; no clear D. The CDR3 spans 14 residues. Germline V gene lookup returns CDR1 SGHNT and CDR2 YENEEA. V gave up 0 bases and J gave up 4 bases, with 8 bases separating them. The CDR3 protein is CASSLEFSSDTQYF. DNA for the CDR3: TGTGCCAGCAGCTTAGAGTTCTCCTCAGATACGCAGTATTTT.

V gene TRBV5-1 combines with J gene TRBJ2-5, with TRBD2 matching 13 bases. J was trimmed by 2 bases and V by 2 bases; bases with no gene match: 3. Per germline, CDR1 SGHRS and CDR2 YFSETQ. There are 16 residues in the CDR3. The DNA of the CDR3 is TGCGCCAGCAGCTTCACGACTAGCGGGGGGCAAGAGACCCAGTACTTC. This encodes CASSFTTSGGQETQYF.

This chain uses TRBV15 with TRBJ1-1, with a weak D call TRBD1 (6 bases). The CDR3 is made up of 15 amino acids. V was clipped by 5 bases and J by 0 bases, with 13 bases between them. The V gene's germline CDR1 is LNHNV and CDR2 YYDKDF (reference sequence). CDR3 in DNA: TGTGCCACCAGCCCCGGGGGGCAGATGAACACTGAAGCTTTCTTT. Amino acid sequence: CATSPGGQMNTEAFF.